The clone carrying this TCR beta chain occurred a few times. The antigen is not known. A much larger clone differs by one base, so this may be a read error. Amplified TCR beta CDR3 regions came from RNA transcripts. HTBI primers were used for first-round RT-PCR of the TCR CDR3. TCRdb processed the multiplex PCR reads anew with MiXCR; each CDR3 protein has one entry. The repertoire holds some 180,000 distinct CDR3 sequences, with 17% as singletons. Germline V gene data show CDR1 as ENHRY and CDR2 as SYGVKD. The CDR3 has 15 amino acids. This sample was included in a study of T cells in Graves' hyperthyroidism and ophthalmopathy. General observations from the study: Before onset, ophthalmopathy was predicted by the model a median about six months earlier.

The genes are TRBV10-3 and TRBJ1-2; D is unclear. The receptor was isolated from a woman aged 45-65 years with Graves' hyperthyroidism. The sequenced material came from blood. CDR3 loop: CAIRIPLAVNYGCTF. In nucleotides, the CDR3 is TGTGCCATCAGGATTCCCCTGGCAGTAAACTATGGCTGCACCTTC.